This T cell receptor beta chain was sequenced in a study of OX40 agonist ivuxolimab in advanced cancers. Study as a whole: An anti-OX40 (CD134) antibody with agonistic activity, ivuxolimab, was administered to patients. Every 2 weeks, patients got intravenous ivuxolimab at one of six dose levels (0.01-10 mg/kg). Study-level points and caveats: CD8+ T cells averaged more expanded clones than CD4+.

A note on this clone: What it recognizes is unknown.

After removal of 6 bases from V and 6 bases from J, the junction contained 10 bases not matched to a gene. The CDR3 is 16 residues long. Germline CDR1 and CDR2: MDHEN and SYDVKM. Assay used: immunoSEQ multiplex PCR; TCRdb lists only in-frame clones, some missing. The sample carries 85,000 to 95,000 clones, approximately 92% recorded once. Specimen: CD4+ or CD8+ T cells sorted from blood, collected in a trial of the OX40 agonist ivuxolimab. This TCR came from an adult with an advanced solid tumor such as melanoma, head and neck, liver or kidney cancer. This chain uses TRBV28 with TRBJ2-6; TRBD1 matches 8 bases. The CDR3 DNA follows: TGTGCCAGCAGCCCAGTGACAGGGGCAACGGCCAACGTCCTGACTTTC. Translating gives CASSPVTGATANVLTF.